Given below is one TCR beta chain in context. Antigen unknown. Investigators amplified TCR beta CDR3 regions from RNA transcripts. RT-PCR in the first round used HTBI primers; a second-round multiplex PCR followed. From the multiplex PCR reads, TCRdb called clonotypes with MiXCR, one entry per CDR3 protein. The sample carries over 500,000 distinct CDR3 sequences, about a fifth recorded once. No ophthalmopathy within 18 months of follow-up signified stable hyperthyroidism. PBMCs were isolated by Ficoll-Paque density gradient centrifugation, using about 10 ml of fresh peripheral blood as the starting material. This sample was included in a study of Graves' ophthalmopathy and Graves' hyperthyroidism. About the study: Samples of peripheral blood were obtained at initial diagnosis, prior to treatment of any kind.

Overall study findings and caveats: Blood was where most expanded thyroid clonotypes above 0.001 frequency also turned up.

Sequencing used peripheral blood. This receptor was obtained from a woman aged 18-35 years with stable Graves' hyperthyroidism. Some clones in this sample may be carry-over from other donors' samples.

Here the CDR3 reads CASRIDRGLNTEAFF. As DNA, the CDR3 is TGTGCCAGCAGGATCGACAGGGGGTTGAACACTGAAGCTTTCTTT. This rearrangement joins TRBV6-1 to TRBJ1-1; 9 bases match TRBD1. The ends lost 6 bases at V and 0 bases at J; junction bases unmatched: 5. The CDR3 is 15 residues long. In germline, CDR1 is MNHNS, CDR2 SASEGT.